One and the same sample provided the 19 T cell receptor beta chains below, sequenced in a study of monozygotic twins with cystic fibrosis. The protocol was immunoSEQ multiplex PCR, while the TCRdb copy is restricted to in-frame clones and leaves out a portion. This table has over 20,000 clones, roughly 97% appearing once. The sample comprised blood. These TCRs come from a girl under 18 with cystic fibrosis.

A single count supports this clone. The chain couples TRBV28 to TRBJ1-1; D perhaps matches TRBD1 (5 bases). Trimming took off 7 bases at V and 1 base at J, with 16 bases between the two ends. The CDR3 sequence is 15 residues long. Germline values: CDR1 MDHEN, CDR2 SYDVKM. The CDR3 DNA reads TGTGCCAGCAACCAAGGTAGGGGTCCGAACACTGAAGCTTTCTTT. This encodes CASNQGRGPNTEAFF.

The gene calls are TRBV7-2 and TRBJ1-1; D perhaps matches TRBD1 (5 bases). There are 14 residues in the CDR3. In germline, CDR1 is SGHTA, CDR2 FQGNSA. V was shortened by 1 base and J by 0 bases, with 6 bases between the two germline ends. The CDR3 DNA is TGTGCCAGCAGCTTAGGACAGATGAACACTGAAGCTTTCTTT. Amino acids: CASSLGQMNTEAFF.

The chain links TRBV5-4 to TRBJ2-3; the match to TRBD1 covers 7 bases. Germline CDR1 and CDR2: SGHNT and YYREEE (reference sequence). This CDR3 is 16 amino acids long. V shed 4 bases and J 4 bases; nucleotides not matched to a gene: 12. CDR3 bases: TGTGCCAGCAGCCTCAACAGGGGCGCGAGGGCAGATACGCAGTATTTT. Protein product: CASSLNRGARADTQYF.

This chain joins TRBV6-6 and TRBJ2-5, with 8 bases identical to TRBD1. This CDR3 comprises 15 residues. Germline assignment: CDR1 MNHNY and CDR2 SVGAGI (reference sequence). The V gene end was trimmed by 2 bases and the J gene end by 4 bases; junction bases not matched to a gene: 6. CDR3 bases: TGTGCCAGCAGTTACCGGGGACAGGTAGGAGAGACCCAGTACTTC. Residues: CASSYRGQVGETQYF.

The rearrangement joins TRBV7-9 to TRBJ1-2; 7 bases are a match to TRBD1. Germline CDR1 SEHNR, CDR2 FQNEAQ (reference sequence). V lost 3 bases, J lost 4 bases, and 8 bases stayed unmatched. The CDR3 spans 15 residues. DNA for the CDR3: TGTGCCAGCAGCTTTACGGGACAGCGGGGCTATGGCTACACCTTC. Translation: CASSFTGQRGYGYTF.

The gene calls are TRBV5-5 and TRBJ2-1; D could derive from TRBD1 or TRBD2 (5 bases each). V lost 5 bases to trimming and J lost 3 bases, with 9 bases between them. Per germline, CDR1 SGHKS and CDR2 YYEKEE (reference sequence). The CDR3 contains 13 residues. CDR3 loop: CASRWDHYNEQFF. The DNA of the CDR3 is TGTGCCAGCAGATGGGACCACTACAATGAGCAGTTCTTC.

The chain joins TRBV27 to TRBJ2-7, with 7 bases matching TRBD1. V lost 6 bases and J lost 7; bases outside the gene matches: 15. From germline, CDR1 is MNHEY and CDR2 SMNVEV (reference sequence). The CDR3 is made up of 15 amino acids. CDR3 in DNA: TGTGCCAGCAGCCCAGGGGGATATACCTTCTGGGAGCAGTACTTC. Protein: CASSPGGYTFWEQYF.

V gene TRBV5-4 combines with J gene TRBJ2-2, with TRBD1 matching 8 bases. J was trimmed by 7 bases and V by 0 bases; bases with no gene match: 5. Looked up from germline, CDR1 is SGHNT and CDR2 is YYREEE (reference sequence). The CDR3 has 15 residues. In DNA form, the CDR3 reads TGTGCCAGCAGCTTGGCTATTGGACAGGGCGGGGAGCTGTTTTTT. This encodes CASSLAIGQGGELFF.

The chain joins TRBV7-2 to TRBJ2-1, with 7 bases aligning to TRBD2. This CDR3 is 14 amino acids long. Germline trimming cut 4 bases from V and 5 bases from J; bases unmatched to any gene: 5. Per the germline V gene, CDR1 is SGHTA and CDR2 is FQGNSA. The CDR3 nucleotides are TGTGCCAGCAGCTACGGGACTACCAACAATGAGCAGTTCTTC. This encodes CASSYGTTNNEQFF.

The rearrangement uses TRBV9 and TRBJ1-2; the match to TRBD1 covers 10 bases. The junction had 6 bases not matched to a gene; V was cut back by 4 bases and J by 3 bases. The CDR3 is 15 residues long. The germline V gene encodes CDR1 SGDLS and CDR2 YYNGEE. The CDR3, as DNA: TGTGCCAGCAGCTCATCCGGGACAGGGGACTATGGCTACACCTTC. It specifies CASSSSGTGDYGYTF.

The chain links TRBV5-1 to TRBJ2-3; D remains unclear. Germline values: CDR1 SGHRS, CDR2 YFSETQ. The CDR3 extends over 14 amino acids. The V end lost 1 base, the J end lost 0 bases, and 6 bases lay between the germline ends. The CDR3 loop reads CASSLWDSTDTQYF. The CDR3 region has the DNA TGCGCCAGCAGCTTGTGGGATAGCACAGATACGCAGTATTTT.

V gene TRBV29-1 combines with J gene TRBJ2-7; no clear D gene. Between the trimmed V and J ends, which lost 6 bases and 5 bases, there was a span of 11 bases. Germline CDR1 reads SQVTM; CDR2 reads ANQGSEA. There are 11 residues in the CDR3. Here the CDR3 reads CSVRVVDEQYF. The CDR3 nucleotides are TGCAGCGTAAGGGTGGTCGACGAGCAGTACTTC.

This sequence joins TRBV7-2 and TRBJ1-3; D perhaps matches TRBD1 (5 bases). Trimming took 5 bases from V and 11 from J, leaving 13 bases between them. In germline, CDR1 is SGHTA, CDR2 FQGNSA. This CDR3 region has 12 residues. CDR3: CASSPGPWAIYF. The CDR3 DNA sequence: TGTGCCAGCAGCCCGGGACCTTGGGCCATATATTTT.

This sequence joins TRBV30 and TRBJ1-5; D ambiguous. The CDR3 is made up of 15 amino acids. CDR1 and CDR2 (germline): GTSNPN, SVGIG (reference sequence). Trimming took off 0 bases at V and 0 bases at J, with 9 bases between the two ends. CDR3 sequence (DNA): TGTGCCTGGAGTGTACAAGGGTCTAGCAATCAGCCCCAGCATTTT. This codes for CAWSVQGSSNQPQHF.

The chain couples TRBV5-1 to TRBJ2-2; D unresolved. The CDR3 is 16 residues long. Germline V gene sequence: CDR1 SGHRS, CDR2 YFSETQ. V was clipped by 2 bases and J by 0 bases, with 11 bases between them. The CDR3 region has the DNA TGCGCCAGCAGCTTATCGCAGGACCCGAACACCGGGGAGCTGTTTTTT. Its protein is CASSLSQDPNTGELFF.

The chain has TRBV27 and TRBJ1-2, with D hard to call. V lost 5 bases, J lost 5 bases, and 18 bases lay in between. This CDR3 comprises 15 residues. CDR1 and CDR2 (germline): MNHEY, SMNVEV (reference sequence). The CDR3 is CASSPLSREKYGYTF. In DNA, the CDR3 is TGTGCCAGCAGTCCCCTCAGCCGGGAGAAATATGGCTACACCTTC.

The chain joins TRBV15 to TRBJ1-1, with D uncertain. Trimming stripped 0 bases from V and 4 bases from J, with 12 bases between. Germline CDR1 is LNHNV and CDR2 is YYDKDF (reference sequence). CDR3 size: 15 residues. The CDR3 nucleotides are TGTGCCACCAGCAGAGATGGACGCTGGGGCACTGAAGCTTTCTTT. Encoded protein: CATSRDGRWGTEAFF.

The chain employs TRBV27 and TRBJ2-1; TRBD2 aligns across 8 bases. The V and J ends lost 2 bases and 3 bases, in that order; junction bases with no gene match: 6. Germline V gene lookup returns CDR1 MNHEY and CDR2 SMNVEV (reference sequence). CDR3 length: 16 residues. CDR3 DNA sequence: TGTGCCAGCAGTTTAGCCCCCACTAGCGGCTACAATGAGCAGTTCTTC. Its protein is CASSLAPTSGYNEQFF.

The chain has TRBV5-6 and TRBJ2-3; D remains ambiguous. Per germline, CDR1 SGHDT and CDR2 YYEEEE. Trimming shortened V by 3 bases and J by 6 bases, and 8 bases separated the two germline ends. CDR3 length equals 12 residues. CDR3 nucleotide sequence: TGTGCCAGCAGCTCGGGTTCTGATACGCAGTATTTT. Its translation is CASSSGSDTQYF.